The clone carrying this T cell receptor (beta chain) came up once. V gave up 5 bases and J gave up 7 bases; unmatched junction bases: 10. The CDR3 runs to 15 residues. Germline loops: CDR1 KGHSH, CDR2 LQKENI. These data originate in a study of blood T cell repertoires in COVID-19. For the study at large: Both acute and convalescent COVID-19 samples were obtained from the United States, Italy and Spain. T cells, B-cell-depleted T cells, or PBMCs provided the cDNA or gDNA that served as material.

In the authors' methods: Reference gene primer amplification yielded estimated nucleated cell counts. Only in-frame clones appear in the TCRdb table, and some are missing; sequencing was by immunoSEQ multiplex PCR. V, J and clone size are those of that table, while D and trimming were read from the DNA. The data show approximately 210,000 clones, with around four fifths seen just once and roughly a fifth held by the top ten. This chain uses TRBV18 with TRBJ2-2; 7 nucleotides agree with TRBD1. The material sequenced was peripheral blood. The TCR was taken from a human donor in a cohort sampled during active COVID-19. The CDR3 DNA follows: TGTGCCAGCTCATCAGGACAGGTCACGGGCGGGGAGCTGTTTTTT. The encoded protein is CASSSGQVTGGELFF.